These T cell receptor beta chains were read from a single sample in a study of radiation and T cells in renal cell carcinoma. Assay: immunoSEQ multiplex PCR; the TCRdb copy retains only in-frame clones and omits some. The sample lists about 130,000 clones, 88% seen once, with approximately 5.8% in the top ten. The specimen was blood, collected from a patient whose treatment included radiotherapy and nephrectomy. Receptor source: a woman aged 70-85 years with renal cell carcinoma. Each CDR3 is given with its conserved first and last residue. A D gene is named only where the DNA matches it firmly. Clone size is shown for a subset of rows, as once, few, many or a class of expanded clone.

D gene | J gene | CDR3 length | V gene | clone size | CDR3 protein | CDR3 DNA
- | TRBJ1-5 | 13 | TRBV7-2 | - | CASSPQGNQPQHF | TGTGCCAGCAGCCCACAGGGAAACCAGCCCCAGCATTTT
- | TRBJ1-6 | 15 | TRBV18 | - | CASSLTDSYNSPLHF | TGTGCCAGCTCGCTCACAGATTCCTATAATTCACCCCTCCACTTT
TRBD2 | TRBJ2-3 | 16 | TRBV4-1 | once | CASSQGGSGGADTQYF | TGCGCCAGCAGCCAAGGGGGGAGCGGGGGGGCAGATACGCAGTATTTT
- | TRBJ1-5 | 14 | TRBV9 | - | CASSVDASNQPQHF | TGTGCCAGCAGCGTAGACGCTAGCAATCAGCCCCAGCATTTT
- | TRBJ2-7 | 15 | TRBV4-1 | - | CASSQAWVDGYEQYF | TGCGCCAGCAGCCAAGCGTGGGTTGATGGCTACGAGCAGTACTTC
TRBD1 | TRBJ2-7 | 14 | TRBV2 | few | CASSEVRVQGEQYF | TGTGCCAGCAGTGAAGTCCGGGTACAGGGGGAGCAGTACTTC
- | TRBJ1-1 | 12 | TRBV2 | few | CASSPDYTEAFF | TGTGCCAGCAGTCCCGATTACACTGAAGCTTTCTTT
- | TRBJ2-7 | 15 | TRBV5-1 | - | CASSLVWGSAYEQYF | TGCGCCAGCAGCTTGGTGTGGGGATCGGCATACGAGCAGTACTTC
- | TRBJ1-3 | 13 | TRBV19 | - | CASRRSSGNTIYF | TGTGCCAGTAGACGCAGCTCTGGAAACACCATATATTTT
- | TRBJ1-6 | 14 | TRBV5-6 | - | CASSLGRYNSPLHF | TGTGCCAGCAGCTTGGGACGGTATAATTCACCCCTCCACTTT
- | TRBJ2-3 | 14 | TRBV6-5 | - | CASSYSTSTDTQYF | TGTGCCAGCAGTTACTCGACTAGCACAGATACGCAGTATTTT
- | TRBJ2-1 | 11 | TRBV7-8 | - | CASSRMNEQFF | TGTGCCAGCAGCCGGATGAATGAGCAGTTCTTC
- | TRBJ2-2 | 15 | TRBV12-5 | - | CASGFGAPTTGELFF | TGTGCTAGTGGTTTTGGGGCCCCAACCACCGGGGAGCTGTTTTTT
TRBD1 | TRBJ1-6 | 15 | TRBV6-1 | - | CASSEGVTGGSPLHF | TGTGCCAGCAGTGAAGGAGTGACAGGGGGTTCACCCCTCCACTTT
- | TRBJ1-1 | 13 | TRBV28 | - | CASSLQGPSEAFF | TGTGCCAGCAGTTTGCAGGGGCCGTCTGAAGCTTTCTTT
- | TRBJ2-1 | 13 | TRBV2 | - | CASGGGGYNEQFF | TGTGCCAGCGGCGGGGGCGGGTACAATGAGCAGTTCTTC
- | TRBJ1-5 | 11 | TRBV28 | - | CASSLGRGPHF | TGTGCCAGCAGTTTAGGGAGGGGTCCGCATTTT
TRBD1 | TRBJ1-5 | 16 | TRBV6-1 | - | CASSEGTGRNNQPQHF | TGTGCCAGCAGTGAAGGGACAGGGAGGAACAATCAGCCCCAGCATTTT
- | TRBJ1-1 | 17 | TRBV7-3 | many | CASSQQGGFGRNTEAFF | TGTGCCAGCAGCCAACAGGGAGGATTTGGGCGGAACACTGAAGCTTTCTTT
- | TRBJ1-1 | 14 | TRBV4-2 | - | CASSQGDTNTEAFF | TGTGCCAGCAGCCAGGGCGACACGAACACTGAAGCTTTCTTT
- | TRBJ1-4 | 15 | TRBV5-6 | - | CASSWGTRGNEKLFF | TGTGCCAGCAGCTGGGGGACCAGAGGGAATGAAAAACTGTTTTTT
- | TRBJ2-2 | 17 | TRBV30 | once | CAWSRDAGSLSTGELFF | TGTGCCTGGAGCCGGGACGCAGGTAGTCTGAGCACCGGGGAGCTGTTTTTT
- | TRBJ1-1 | 14 | TRBV5-6 | - | CASSEGVLNTEAFF | TGTGCCAGCAGCGAGGGGGTTCTAAACACTGAAGCTTTCTTT
TRBD1 | TRBJ2-6 | 18 | TRBV27 | - | CASSWLRTGAWGANVLTF | TGTGCCAGCAGTTGGTTGCGGACAGGGGCGTGGGGGGCCAACGTCCTGACTTTC
TRBD2 | TRBJ2-1 | 15 | TRBV6-5 | - | CASGRRGGYYNEQFF | TGTGCCAGTGGCCGTCGGGGAGGGTACTACAATGAGCAGTTCTTC
- | TRBJ1-2 | 14 | TRBV7-9 | - | CASSSQGLVSGYTF | TGTGCCAGCAGCTCGCAGGGCCTTGTGTCTGGCTACACCTTC
- | TRBJ2-7 | 11 | TRBV29-1 | - | CSVVMLGVTYF | TGCAGCGTTGTCATGTTGGGGGTAACGTACTTC
- | TRBJ2-3 | 11 | TRBV28 | - | CASSSGDTQYF | TGTGCCAGCAGTTCAGGAGATACGCAGTATTTT
- | TRBJ2-2 | 13 | TRBV6-5 | - | CASSPAGTGELFF | TGTGCCAGCAGCCCCGCGGGGACCGGGGAGCTGTTTTTT
- | TRBJ1-4 | 15 | TRBV7-2 | once | CASSLISATNEKLFF | TGTGCCAGCAGCCTGATTTCGGCAACTAATGAAAAACTGTTTTTT
- | TRBJ2-7 | 13 | TRBV19 | - | CASSIGQDYEQYF | TGTGCCAGTAGTATCGGGCAGGACTACGAGCAGTACTTC
- | TRBJ1-1 | 16 | TRBV14 | few | CASSPLRGGRNTEAFF | TGTGCCAGCAGCCCACTCAGGGGCGGGCGAAACACTGAAGCTTTCTTT
- | TRBJ1-5 | 14 | TRBV2 | - | CASSEFGSNQPQHF | TGTGCCAGCAGTGAATTCGGTAGCAATCAGCCCCAGCATTTT
- | TRBJ1-2 | 11 | TRBV6-5 | - | CASSSAGGYTF | TGTGCCAGCAGCTCGGCGGGGGGCTACACCTTC
TRBD1 | TRBJ2-2 | 16 | TRBV4-3 | - | CASSQGVRGHGGELFF | TGCGCCAGCAGCCAAGGTGTTAGGGGGCATGGCGGGGAGCTGTTTTTT
TRBD1 | TRBJ1-6 | 15 | TRBV5-1 | - | CASSPDRAGNSPLHF | TGCGCCAGCAGCCCCGACAGGGCCGGAAATTCACCCCTCCACTTT
TRBD1 | TRBJ1-3 | 15 | TRBV18 | - | CASSLQGASGNTIYF | TGTGCCAGCTCTCTACAGGGGGCATCTGGAAACACCATATATTTT